The TCR beta chain under discussion was sequenced for a study of vaccination and CD4 T cells after COVID-19. Across the study: Six males and four females, two of them Hispanic, were enrolled as convalescents.

This CDR3 spans 16 amino acids. CD4+ T cells that had been cultured provided DNA sequenced with the Oncomine TCR Beta short-read assay. Using the QIAamp micro DNA kit, genomic DNA was extracted from the CD4+ T cells that had been cultured. MiXCR was run by TCRdb on the PCR reads, yielding one entry per CDR3 protein. The table has just under 20,000 distinct CDR3 sequences, over 45% seen once; the top ten hold about 13%. A word on this clonotype: Its target is not known.

Treatment reported: approximately 9-day PBMC culture with coronavirus spike peptide pools or control peptides (ViraFEST assay). The gene calls are TRBV21-1 and TRBJ2-7; the table assigns TRBD1, which was not confirmed against the DNA. TRBV21-1 is described as a pseudogene. The sequence came from a human donor with COVID-19. The material sequenced was cultured CD4+ T cells from blood. CDR3 loop: CAIKRHHTGQPYEQYF. Written as DNA, the CDR3 is TGTGCCATCAAAAGACACCACACCGGACAGCCCTACGAGCAGTACTTC.